This T cell receptor (beta chain) comes out of a study of T-cell memory formation after mild COVID-19 (dated by TCRdb to the early 2020s). Regarding the research as a whole: TCR sequence clusters from the two donors were found to be largely donor specific. T-cell clones expanding and contracting after mild COVID-19 in two donors were tracked by longitudinal TCRalpha and TCRbeta repertoire sequencing. Two young, previously healthy adult volunteers, one female and one male, were included in the cohort. Broader findings and caveats from the paper: Contracting CD4+ clones were located mainly in the CM and EM memory subsets, whereas CD8+ clones were found to be enriched in EMRA. SARS-CoV-2 specificity was not confirmed for the second-wave clones peaking on day 37. Some responding clones were detected in pre-infection memory, which suggested that pre-existing cross-reactive memory T cells had joined the SARS-CoV-2 response. From day 15 to 85, contracting clones showed balanced CD4/CD8 phenotypes, whereas a second wave of clones that expanded from day 15 to 37 leaned towards CD4+. Only a couple of mild cases were covered in the study, and larger cohorts including severe cases with pre-infection samples were considered necessary.

V is reduced by 6 bases and J by 2 bases, leaving a spacing of 10 bases between them. From its cysteine to its phenylalanine, the CDR3 spans 12 amino acids. Just CDR3 DNA is preserved here, 36 bases in frame from base 1. Per the germline V gene, SQVTM is the CDR1 and ANQGSEA is the CDR2. About this clonotype itself: Its specific antigen is unknown. No base-level quality is on record; no much larger clone is a single base apart.

PBMCs were isolated by Ficoll-Paque density gradient centrifugation. Sequencing was carried out with an Illumina NovaSeq 6000. Using 5'RACE with constant-segment primers, TCRalpha and TCRbeta cDNA libraries were constructed, with sample barcodes and unique molecular identifiers added in the process. Trizol reagent was used to extract RNA from every sample. Amplification of the libraries took two PCR steps, and the second step added a second sample barcode plus Illumina TruSeq adapters. Sequencing of libraries was performed on an Illumina NovaSeq with 2 x 150 bp paired-end reads. The original methods were these. With migec v1.2.7, reads were demultiplexed and then collapsed into UMI-guided consensus sequences. Using mixcr v2.1.11, UMI consensuses were aligned to TRA and TRB V and J templates and then assembled into clonotypes. A clonotype was counted as expanded or contracted only if both edgeR and NoisET called the change significant, with noise models trained on biological replicates. For edgeR calls, a false discovery rate-adjusted p below 0.01 and a log2 fold-change threshold of 1 were applied. As an exploratory analysis of dynamics, max-normalized trajectories of the 1000 most abundant clonotypes were examined with PCA combined with hierarchical clustering. The CD4 or CD8 phenotype of responding clones was assigned using the separately sequenced CD4+ and CD8+ repertoires. TCRdb reprocessing: public reads trimmed at Q25 with fastp, clones called with MiXCR, in-frame beta chains kept. Entries are consolidated by CDR3 protein sequence, retaining the most common genes and DNA. The V and J calls and clone size come from TCRdb's table, not from the authors' own analysis. Across this sample there are about 180,000 distinct CDR3 sequences, with approximately 17% seen only once. The ten most abundant clones make up about 4% of the sample.

The chain joins TRBV29-1 to TRBJ1-2; 5 matching bases give a weak D call of TRBD1. The TCR was taken from a man aged 18 to 29 who had mild COVID-19 (a few samples of this study predate the infection). The sample titles of this study are shuffled in the database, so cell type and time point are left out; the donor was told from shared clones. Sequenced input: PBMCs or a T cell subset sorted from them (not recorded which). CDR3 protein: CSVRGMNYGYTF. In nucleotides, the sequence is TGCAGCGTGAGGGGAATGAACTATGGCTACACCTTC.